Listed below are T cell receptor beta chains from one sample, sequenced in a study of regulatory T cells in long-lasting Graves disease. TCRdb fed the multiplex PCR reads into MiXCR, producing one record per CDR3 protein. The sample has 350,000 to 450,000 distinct CDR3 sequences, around 20% seen once. Sequenced here: peripheral blood mononuclear cells (PBMCs), sampled when the disease was refractory, from a patient treated with antithyroid drugs. The receptors here all came from a female donor with Graves disease. Both conserved end residues are part of each CDR3. D genes are given only for firm matches. Expanded clones are given a class, and other clones once, few, many or no size at all.

abundance: few; j_gene: TRBJ2-7; v_gene: TRBV19; d_gene: NA; CDR3nt: TGTGCCACTAGGGGCCCGTTCAACTACGAGCAGTACTTC; CDR3aa: CATRGPFNYEQYF
abundance: NA; j_gene: TRBJ2-7; v_gene: TRBV9; d_gene: TRBD1; CDR3nt: TGTGCCAGCAGCACCCTGACAGGGCCCGAGCAGTACTTC; CDR3aa: CASSTLTGPEQYF
abundance: few; j_gene: TRBJ1-2; v_gene: TRBV27; d_gene: TRBD1; CDR3nt: TGTGCCAGCAGTTCGGGACAGGGGGCGGACTATGGCTACACCTTC; CDR3aa: CASSSGQGADYGYTF
abundance: NA; j_gene: TRBJ2-3; v_gene: TRBV10-3; d_gene: TRBD2; CDR3nt: TGTGCCATCAGCCCGACTAGCGGGAGTTTGGGCACAGATACGCAGTATTTT; CDR3aa: CAISPTSGSLGTDTQYF
abundance: many; j_gene: TRBJ2-7; v_gene: TRBV27; d_gene: TRBD1; CDR3nt: TGTGCCAGCAGCCCCTCGGGACAGGGGTTCAACGAGCAGTACTTC; CDR3aa: CASSPSGQGFNEQYF
abundance: few; j_gene: TRBJ1-6; v_gene: TRBV12-3/TRBV12-4; d_gene: NA; CDR3nt: TGTGCCAGCAGTCCCCGGATCGATTCACCCCTCCACTTT; CDR3aa: CASSPRIDSPLHF
abundance: NA; j_gene: TRBJ1-3; v_gene: TRBV9; d_gene: NA; CDR3nt: TGTGCCAGCAGCGCCTCCCAGTCGACTGGAAACACCATATATTTT; CDR3aa: CASSASQSTGNTIYF
abundance: few; j_gene: TRBJ2-2; v_gene: TRBV7-9; d_gene: NA; CDR3nt: TGTGCCAGCAGCTCCCCAGGGACCCCGAACACCGGGGAGCTGTTTTTT; CDR3aa: CASSSPGTPNTGELFF
abundance: few; j_gene: TRBJ1-4; v_gene: TRBV20-1; d_gene: TRBD1; CDR3nt: TGCAGTGCTGACAGAATGGACAGGGCGAATGAAAAACTGTTTTTT; CDR3aa: CSADRMDRANEKLFF
abundance: many; j_gene: TRBJ1-1; v_gene: TRBV20-1; d_gene: NA; CDR3nt: TGCAGTGCTCCGGGGGGGGAATCAATGAACACTGAAGCTTTCTTT; CDR3aa: CSAPGGESMNTEAFF
abundance: few; j_gene: TRBJ1-4; v_gene: TRBV7-2; d_gene: NA; CDR3nt: TGTGCCAGCAGCTTAGAGAGGGGGGCTAATGAAAAACTGTTTTTT; CDR3aa: CASSLERGANEKLFF
abundance: NA; j_gene: TRBJ2-5; v_gene: TRBV11-2; d_gene: TRBD2; CDR3nt: TGTGCCAGCAGCTCCGGGACTAGCGGGGTCCAAGAGACCCAGTACTTC; CDR3aa: CASSSGTSGVQETQYF
abundance: many; j_gene: TRBJ1-1; v_gene: TRBV19; d_gene: NA; CDR3nt: TGTGCCAGTGAAGTAGGACCTGAAGCTTTCTTT; CDR3aa: CASEVGPEAFF
abundance: many; j_gene: TRBJ1-2; v_gene: TRBV7-8; d_gene: TRBD1; CDR3nt: TGTGCCAGCAGCCGAGATGGGACAGGGGGGGCCTATGGCTACACCTTC; CDR3aa: CASSRDGTGGAYGYTF
abundance: NA; j_gene: TRBJ2-2; v_gene: TRBV29-1; d_gene: NA; CDR3nt: TGCAGCGTTGACAAGGCGAACACCGGGGAGCTGTTTTTT; CDR3aa: CSVDKANTGELFF
abundance: few; j_gene: TRBJ1-2; v_gene: TRBV7-9; d_gene: TRBD1; CDR3nt: TGTGCCAGCAGCTCAGCAGGGGGATTCGGCTACACCTTC; CDR3aa: CASSSAGGFGYTF
abundance: NA; j_gene: TRBJ2-5; v_gene: TRBV10-1; d_gene: NA; CDR3nt: TGCGCCAGCAGTGAATCAGGGTTGTTCGAGACCCAGTACTTC; CDR3aa: CASSESGLFETQYF
abundance: NA; j_gene: TRBJ2-7; v_gene: TRBV18; d_gene: NA; CDR3nt: TGTGCCAGCTCACTACCGGGGCCAGGCTACGAGCAGTACTTC; CDR3aa: CASSLPGPGYEQYF
abundance: NA; j_gene: TRBJ2-2; v_gene: TRBV7-2; d_gene: NA; CDR3nt: TGTGCCAGCAGCCCTAGCCGGGGTGGCGGACACACCGGGGAGCTGTTTTTT; CDR3aa: CASSPSRGGGHTGELFF
abundance: few; j_gene: TRBJ1-5; v_gene: TRBV19; d_gene: TRBD1; CDR3nt: TGTGCCAGTAGTATCGTTGGGACAGGGTCGGGTCAGCCCCAGCATTTT; CDR3aa: CASSIVGTGSGQPQHF
abundance: few; j_gene: TRBJ2-2; v_gene: TRBV7-3; d_gene: TRBD2; CDR3nt: TGTGCCAGCAGCGTGGGACTAGCAGTTGCCGGGGAGCTGTTTTTT; CDR3aa: CASSVGLAVAGELFF
abundance: many; j_gene: TRBJ2-5; v_gene: TRBV6-1; d_gene: TRBD2; CDR3nt: TGTGCCAGCAGGCGGGACTACATAGAGACCCAGTACTTC; CDR3aa: CASRRDYIETQYF
abundance: few; j_gene: TRBJ2-1; v_gene: TRBV12-3/TRBV12-4; d_gene: NA; CDR3nt: TGTGCCAGCAGTTCCGGGACTTCATACAATGAGCAGTTCTTC; CDR3aa: CASSSGTSYNEQFF
abundance: NA; j_gene: TRBJ2-7; v_gene: TRBV10-3; d_gene: NA; CDR3nt: TGTGCCATCAGCGGGACCCAAAGGGAGCAGTACTTC; CDR3aa: CAISGTQREQYF
abundance: NA; j_gene: TRBJ2-7; v_gene: TRBV29-1; d_gene: NA; CDR3nt: TGCAGCGCCGTAGACTTTTACGAGCAGTACTTC; CDR3aa: CSAVDFYEQYF
abundance: few; j_gene: TRBJ2-4; v_gene: TRBV10-2; d_gene: TRBD2; CDR3nt: TGCGCCAGCAGTGAAAATAGCGGGAGATTGGTAAACATTCAGTACTTC; CDR3aa: CASSENSGRLVNIQYF
abundance: NA; j_gene: TRBJ1-5; v_gene: TRBV6-1; d_gene: NA; CDR3nt: TGTGCCAGCAGTGAAGATAGGGGGTTGGTTCGCAATCAGCCCCAGCATTTT; CDR3aa: CASSEDRGLVRNQPQHF
abundance: many; j_gene: TRBJ1-1; v_gene: TRBV12-3/TRBV12-4; d_gene: NA; CDR3nt: TGTGCCAGCAGTCCGGGACTTTTTGAGGCTTTCTTT; CDR3aa: CASSPGLFEAFF
abundance: NA; j_gene: TRBJ2-1; v_gene: TRBV24-1; d_gene: NA; CDR3nt: TGTGCCACCAGTGATTGGCAGGGCTCGGATGGGCAGTTCTTC; CDR3aa: CATSDWQGSDGQFF
abundance: many; j_gene: TRBJ2-5; v_gene: TRBV7-2; d_gene: NA; CDR3nt: TGTGCCAGCAGCTTAGATCAGCGAGAGACCCAGTACTTC; CDR3aa: CASSLDQRETQYF
abundance: NA; j_gene: TRBJ1-2; v_gene: TRBV7-2; d_gene: TRBD1; CDR3nt: TGTGCCAGCAGCCCCCCAGGGGGGAGAATCTATGGCTACACCTTC; CDR3aa: CASSPPGGRIYGYTF
abundance: once; j_gene: TRBJ2-2; v_gene: TRBV30; d_gene: NA; CDR3nt: TGTGCCTGGAGTGGAGGACAGCTCTACACCGGGGAGCTGTTTTTT; CDR3aa: CAWSGGQLYTGELFF
abundance: many; j_gene: TRBJ1-1; v_gene: TRBV27; d_gene: NA; CDR3nt: TGTGCCAGCAGTTTATGGGGGCAGGGAGGACTCACTGAAGCTTTCTTT; CDR3aa: CASSLWGQGGLTEAFF
abundance: few; j_gene: TRBJ2-7; v_gene: TRBV7-2; d_gene: NA; CDR3nt: TGTGCCAGCAGCTTAGAGCAGGGTTCTGGCGAGCAGTACTTC; CDR3aa: CASSLEQGSGEQYF
abundance: NA; j_gene: TRBJ1-5; v_gene: TRBV6-2/TRBV6-3; d_gene: TRBD1; CDR3nt: TGTGCCAGCAGCCCGAGGGGGCTGAGCAATCAGCCCCAGCATTTT; CDR3aa: CASSPRGLSNQPQHF